These T cell receptor beta chains were read from a single sample in a study of blood T cell repertoires in COVID-19. Data came from immunoSEQ multiplex PCR; TCRdb stores just in-frame clones and leaves some out. In the table there are 200,000 to 300,000 clones, about 79% of which are singletons. Sequenced material: peripheral blood. The source of these receptors is a man aged 40-49 years who had recovered from COVID-19. CDR3s include the opening cysteine and the closing phenylalanine or tryptophan. A D gene is named only where the DNA matches it firmly. Size tells how often a clone was seen (once, few, many) or the class of an expanded clone, and some rows leave it out.

D	size	V	J	DNA	CDR3
.	.	TRBV7-2	TRBJ1-4	TGTGCCAGCAGCTTACAGGGGTTGACAACTAATGAAAAACTGTTTTTT	CASSLQGLTTNEKLFF
TRBD1	.	TRBV5-1	TRBJ1-1	TGCGCCAGCAGCTTCAGGGGGCAGGACACTGAAGCTTTCTTT	CASSFRGQDTEAFF
.	.	TRBV19	TRBJ1-4	TGTGCCAGTAGTATTGGCAGGGAAGGAACTAATGAAAAACTGTTTTTT	CASSIGREGTNEKLFF
TRBD1	.	TRBV4-3	TRBJ1-1	TGCGCCAGCAGCCAAGATGTCCAGGGGGCGGCGGGAACTGAAGCTTTCTTT	CASSQDVQGAAGTEAFF
TRBD1	.	TRBV2	TRBJ1-5	TGTGCCAGCAGGGGACAGGGAAATCAGCCCCAGCATTTT	CASRGQGNQPQHF
.	few	TRBV18	TRBJ2-5	TGTGCCAGCTCACCCGGTGAGGGCCGAGCCCAAGAGACCCAGTACTTC	CASSPGEGRAQETQYF
.	.	TRBV6-2/TRBV6-3	TRBJ2-1	TGTGCCAGCAGTTACGAGAGCTCCTACAATGAGCAGTTCTTC	CASSYESSYNEQFF
.	few	TRBV30	TRBJ2-7	TGTGCCTGGAGGGCAGGGCATCACGAGCAGTACTTC	CAWRAGHHEQYF
.	.	TRBV10-1	TRBJ1-4	TGCGCCAGCAGTGGTGGAGGGGAAGGCGAAAAACTGTTTTTT	CASSGGGEGEKLFF
.	.	TRBV23-1	TRBJ2-5	TGCGCCAGCAGTCAATCAGATCCGCGCCAAGAGACCCAGTACTTC	CASSQSDPRQETQYF
.	.	TRBV12-3/TRBV12-4	TRBJ1-5	TGTGCCAGCACCGTGAACGGTCAGCCCCAGCATTTT	CASTVNGQPQHF
TRBD1	.	TRBV9	TRBJ2-7	TGTGCCAGCAGCGAGGGGACAGCCACCTACGAGCAGTACTTC	CASSEGTATYEQYF
.	few	TRBV27	TRBJ1-5	TGTGCCAGCAGTCCTCGGACTGCTGATCAGCCCCAGCATTTT	CASSPRTADQPQHF
TRBD2	.	TRBV5-1	TRBJ2-7	TGCGCCAGCACTCCCGGGGCTAGCGGAATCTACGAGCAGTACTTC	CASTPGASGIYEQYF
TRBD1	.	TRBV2	TRBJ1-5	TGTGCCAGCAGTCATCCGTCAGGGGGGTATGGCAATCAGCCCCAGCATTTT	CASSHPSGGYGNQPQHF
.	.	TRBV10-3	TRBJ2-7	TGTGCCATCAGTGAGTCAGGTTCGGGGTACAACGAGCAGTACTTC	CAISESGSGYNEQYF
.	few	TRBV10-2	TRBJ2-2	TGCGCCAGCAGTCCCGACGGGGAATCTACCGGGGAGCTGTTTTTT	CASSPDGESTGELFF
TRBD2	.	TRBV11-2	TRBJ2-3	TGTGCCAGCAGCTTGACGTTTGAGGGACTAGGAACAGATACGCAGTATTTT	CASSLTFEGLGTDTQYF
TRBD2	.	TRBV24-1	TRBJ2-3	TGTGCCACCAGTGCGGCGGGGGAAGATACGCAGTATTTT	CATSAAGEDTQYF
TRBD2	.	TRBV5-4	TRBJ2-1	TGTGCCAGCAGCCTAGCGGGAGGGAACTACAATGAGCAGTTCTTC	CASSLAGGNYNEQFF
TRBD1	.	TRBV2	TRBJ2-5	TGTGCCAGCAGTGAAGCAGCTCCGGGGACAGGGGGTTTAGAGACCCAGTACTTC	CASSEAAPGTGGLETQYF
TRBD1	once	TRBV11-3	TRBJ2-7	TGTGCCAGCAGCTTGGCCGGACAGGGGGGGACCCACGAGCAGTACTTC	CASSLAGQGGTHEQYF
.	.	TRBV7-9	TRBJ2-4	TGTGCCAGCAGCAAGGGGATGGGCGAGGTTAACATTCAGTACTTC	CASSKGMGEVNIQYF
TRBD1	.	TRBV4-3	TRBJ2-1	TGCGCCAGCAGCCTAAATATCCCGGGACAGGGGGATGAGCAGTTCTTC	CASSLNIPGQGDEQFF
.	.	TRBV10-3	TRBJ1-5	TGTGCCATCAGTACAGGCGACAATCAGCCCCAGCATTTT	CAISTGDNQPQHF
TRBD1	.	TRBV27	TRBJ2-5	TGTGCCAGCAGCCGGGACAGGGGGCGCTGGGAGACCCAGTACTTC	CASSRDRGRWETQYF
TRBD1	.	TRBV29-1	TRBJ1-4	TGCAGCGTGCTGGACAGGGTGGATGAAAAACTGTTTTTT	CSVLDRVDEKLFF
.	.	TRBV2	TRBJ1-1	TGTGCCAGCACCAAACAGCCGAACACTGAAGCTTTCTTT	CASTKQPNTEAFF
.	.	TRBV7-2	TRBJ1-1	TGTGCCAGCAGCTTAGGTCCCGGGGGTGACACTGAAGCTTTCTTT	CASSLGPGGDTEAFF
.	.	TRBV7-9	TRBJ1-4	TGTGCCAGCAGCTTCGTTCCAGGGGAGGGGGAAAAACTGTTTTTT	CASSFVPGEGEKLFF
TRBD2	.	TRBV5-1	TRBJ2-3	TGCGCCAGCAGCTTGGGACTAGCGGCTCTCGGGACAGATACGCAGTATTTT	CASSLGLAALGTDTQYF
.	once	TRBV27	TRBJ2-7	TGTGCCAGCAGTTTATTTACCCAGGGGGGTGTTGGGGAGCAGTACTTC	CASSLFTQGGVGEQYF
TRBD2	.	TRBV27	TRBJ2-7	TGTGCCAGCGGGCCAAGCGGGAAGCCGGGAGATTACGAGCAGTACTTC	CASGPSGKPGDYEQYF
TRBD1	.	TRBV30	TRBJ1-1	TGTGCCTGGAGTCCGCCTAGGACAGGGCGGGAGACTGAAGCTTTCTTT	CAWSPPRTGRETEAFF
.	.	TRBV9	TRBJ2-1	TGTGCCAGCAGCAACCGGGACTGGTCCTACAATGAGCAGTTCTTC	CASSNRDWSYNEQFF
TRBD1	.	TRBV5-1	TRBJ1-2	TGCGCCAGCAGCTTGGGACAGGGGGCGCTTACTAACTATGGCTACACCTTC	CASSLGQGALTNYGYTF
.	.	TRBV7-8	TRBJ2-3	TGTGCCAGCAGCTCCGATAGGGAGGAAAGCACAGATACGCAGTATTTT	CASSSDREESTDTQYF
.	.	TRBV6-5	TRBJ2-7	TGTGCCAGCATGGAGGAACCCTACGAGCAGTACTTC	CASMEEPYEQYF
.	once	TRBV5-1	TRBJ1-1	TGCGCCAGCAGCCCCCAGGGGCCGAACACTGAAGCTTTCTTT	CASSPQGPNTEAFF
TRBD2	.	TRBV6-2/TRBV6-3	TRBJ2-3	TGTGCCAGCAGTTACGGGAGCGGGGGGGCCATAGATACGCAGTATTTT	CASSYGSGGAIDTQYF